This TCR beta chain was observed in a study of shared clonotypes between healthy human individuals. On the study more broadly: The composition of the donors was a couple of women and a few men aged 18 to 49. Each donor's CD8 memory used one plate, CD8 naive two, each CD4 subset three.

Study conclusions and caveats: A reduction in generation probabilities was seen for non-shared clonotypes relative to those shared by all four donors.

Per the germline V gene, CDR1 is SGDLS and CDR2 is YYNGEE. V lost 4 bases and J lost 0, with 13 bases in between. This CDR3 comprises 16 residues. With regard to this clone: Its antigen is unidentified.

Clones were read by immunoSEQ multiplex PCR, and TCRdb kept only the in-frame ones, dropping some. The sample yields approximately 2,300,000 clones, around 92% seen once. V usage is TRBV9 and J usage is TRBJ2-2; D may be TRBD1 (5 bases). This clonotype originated in a man between 18 and 29 years old in good health. Some clones in this sample may be carry-over from other donors' samples. Sequenced sample: naive CD4+ T cells from PBMCs. Documented subset: CD45RA+ positively selected. CDR3 DNA sequence: TGTGCCAGCAGCCTTACGACAGCCGCGAACACCGGGGAGCTGTTTTTT. Translated: CASSLTTAANTGELFF.